These 28 T cell receptor beta chains originate from one sample sequenced in a study of CD8+CD57+ T cells in acquired aplastic anemia. TCR beta VDJ and CDR3 profiles were obtained from a genomic DNA template. TCRdb processed the reads anew with MiXCR; each CDR3 protein has one entry. Found here are under 200,000 distinct CDR3 sequences, roughly 40% of them singletons; the top ten hold over 0.95%. The sample comprised sorted CD4+, CD8+, or CD8+CD57+ T cells (not recorded which) from PBMCs. The receptors were sampled from a human donor in good health.

V is TRBV5-6 and J is TRBJ2-7; 11 bases are a match to TRBD1. The CDR3 is 15 amino acids. The V and J ends lost 4 bases and 4 bases, in that order; junction bases with no gene match: 7. Germline V gives CDR1 SGHDT, CDR2 YYEEEE. The CDR3: CASSEEGTGGYEQYF. CDR3 coding DNA: TGTGCCAGCAGCGAGGAAGGGACAGGGGGGTACGAGCAGTACTTC.

This clonotype was seen at least ten times. The chain carries TRBV6-1 and TRBJ2-5; possible D gene TRBD2, 5 bases. The V gene's germline CDR1 is MNHNS and CDR2 SASEGT. The germline V and J ends were trimmed by 4 bases and 9 bases, with 15 bases remaining between them. The CDR3 covers 13 residues. CDR3 DNA: TGTGCCAGCAGTGGGGCGAGGGTGGTGTCCCAGTACTTC. Translating it yields CASSGARVVSQYF.

In this sample, this clonotype turned up a few times. V gene TRBV9 combines with J gene TRBJ1-1, with D possibly matching TRBD1 (5 bases). The V gene's germline CDR1 is SGDLS and CDR2 YYNGEE. V lost 2 bases and J 3 bases, leaving 17 bases between the germline ends. This CDR3 region has 16 residues. Here the CDR3 reads CASSVLLGGGYTEAFF. The CDR3 nucleotides are TGTGCCAGCAGCGTTTTGTTGGGTGGGGGGTACACTGAAGCTTTCTTT. The variable domain in full, completed from reference TRBV9 and TRBJ1-1, reads DSGVTQTPKHLITATGQRVTLRCSPRSGDLSVYWYQQSLDQGLQFLIQYYNGEERAKGNILERFSAQQFPDLHSELNLSSLELGDSALYFCASSVLLGGGYTEAFFGQGTRLTVV.

Comments on this clonotype: A read error may explain this, as a much larger clone is one base away. V usage is TRBV10-3 and J usage is TRBJ1-1, with 7 bases lining up with TRBD1. The germline gives CDR1 ENHRY, CDR2 SYGVKD. The CDR3 length is 14 residues. CDR3 sequence (DNA): TGTGCCAGCAGGGTAGACAGGGCGAGCACTGAAGCTTCCTTT. Protein sequence: CASRVDRASTEASF.

This clonotype was observed many times. This chain connects TRBV7-2 to TRBJ1-6; 9 bases are a match to TRBD1. Germline CDR1 SGHTA, CDR2 FQGNSA. J gave up 8 bases and V 5 bases, and 7 bases lay outside the gene matches. This CDR3 has 15 amino acids. In DNA form, the CDR3 reads TGTGCCAGCAGCCTACAACAGGGGGCCGATTCACCCCTCCACTTT. As protein: CASSLQQGADSPLHF.

In its sample, this clonotype was seen a few times. The chain carries TRBV10-3 and TRBJ2-5, with no clear D. Germline V gives CDR1 ENHRY, CDR2 SYGVKD. This CDR3 comprises 11 residues. Trimming left V 6 bases short and J 1 base short, with 3 bases between. DNA for the CDR3: TGTGCCATCAGCTCCCAAGAGACCCAGTACTTC. Protein: CAISSQETQYF.

Here the CDR3 DNA reads TGTGCCACCACGGACAGGAGAACCACCGGGGAGCTGTTTTTT. This sequence encodes CATTDRRTTGELFF. The gene calls are TRBV24-1 and TRBJ2-2; TRBD1 matches at 7 bases. This CDR3 spans 14 amino acids. J was trimmed by 4 bases and V by 8 bases; bases with no gene match: 6. Germline V gene lookup returns CDR1 KGHDR and CDR2 SFDVKD.

This chain joins TRBV10-3 and TRBJ2-1; 9 nucleotides agree with TRBD1. The CDR3 is made up of 14 amino acids. Germline V gene sequence: CDR1 ENHRY, CDR2 SYGVKD. Trimming took 7 bases from V and 6 from J; bases not matched to a gene: 7. CDR3 protein: CAITGQGWGNEQFF. The CDR3 nucleotides read TGTGCCATCACGGGACAGGGTTGGGGCAATGAGCAGTTCTTC.

Here the CDR3 DNA reads TGCAGTGCGAAAGGCGAAATGGGACTCTCGACTCACGAGCAGTACTTC. This translates into CSAKGEMGLSTHEQYF. The rearrangement uses TRBV20-1 and TRBJ2-7, with D possibly TRBD2 on 6 matching bases. The CDR3 has 16 amino acids. Germline CDR1 and CDR2: DFQATT and SNEGSKA (reference sequence). V lost 6 bases and J lost 5, with 26 bases in between.

A few counts support this clonotype. The chain joins TRBV25-1 to TRBJ2-1; 9 nucleotides line up with TRBD1. J was trimmed by 4 bases and V by 2 bases; bases with no gene match: 9. Germline CDR1 reads MGHDK; CDR2 reads SYGVNS. The CDR3 totals 17 residues. CDR3 nucleotides: TGTGCCAGCAGTGAAACAGGGGGCGCAGGGCTATACAATGAGCAGTTCTTC. As protein: CASSETGGAGLYNEQFF.

The table lists this clonotype with many counts. The chain uses TRBV10-1 and TRBJ2-3, with 15 bases matching TRBD2. V gave up 6 bases and J gave up 4 bases; unmatched junction bases: 8. In germline, CDR1 is WNHNN, CDR2 SYGVQD (reference sequence). The CDR3 loop spans 17 amino acids. The CDR3, as DNA: TGCGCCAGCAGCCTTGGACTAGCGGGAGGGCTCCCAGATACGCAGTATTTT. It yields the protein CASSLGLAGGLPDTQYF.

This chain links TRBV29-1 with TRBJ2-3; TRBD2 matches at 8 bases. V lost 7 bases and J lost 1; bases outside the gene matches: 7. The CDR3 extends over 14 amino acids. Germline V gene lookup returns CDR1 SQVTM and CDR2 ANQGSEA. The CDR3 sequence: CSGGAGVRTDTQYF. CDR3 bases: TGCAGCGGTGGAGCGGGGGTCCGCACAGATACGCAGTATTTT.

Comment on this clonotype: Given a much more abundant clone one base away, this may be a read error. The CDR3 here is CASRKTATGGSNEQSF. CDR3 sequence (DNA): TGTGCCAGTAGAAAAACGGCGACAGGGGGTTCCAATGAGCAGTCCTTC. This chain uses TRBV19 with TRBJ2-1; 9 bases are a match to TRBD1. CDR1 and CDR2 from the germline V gene are LNHDA and SQIVND (reference sequence). The CDR3 contains 16 residues.

The J gene is TRBJ2-2, the V gene TRBV7-2; the D is unclear. The germline gives CDR1 SGHTA, CDR2 FQGNSA. The CDR3 extends over 13 amino acids. V shed 1 base and J shed 6 bases, with 6 bases lying between them. CDR3 residues: CASSLEWAGELFF. CDR3 bases: TGTGCCAGCAGCTTAGAGTGGGCCGGGGAGCTGTTTTTT.

This clonotype was seen at least ten times. The V gene is TRBV7-2, the J gene TRBJ2-3, with a tentative D call TRBD1 (5 bases). Between the trimmed V and J ends, which lost 2 bases and 2 bases, there was a span of 11 bases. The CDR3 runs to 15 residues. CDR1 SGHTA and CDR2 FQGNSA come from the germline V gene. In DNA form, the CDR3 reads TGTGCCAGCAGCTTACAGGGCTTTCCCACAGATACGCAGTATTTT. Its translation is CASSLQGFPTDTQYF.

V usage is TRBV5-1 and J usage is TRBJ2-1; 12 bases are shared with TRBD2. In germline, CDR1 is SGHRS, CDR2 YFSETQ. V lost 3 bases, J lost 7 bases, and 5 bases stayed unmatched. The CDR3 totals 15 residues. The DNA of the CDR3 is TGCGCCAGCAGCTGGAGGCTAGCGGGAGGGAATGAGCAGTTCTTC. Translating gives CASSWRLAGGNEQFF.

The chain couples TRBV7-9 to TRBJ2-5, with D perhaps assigned TRBD1 or TRBD2 (6 bases each). The germline gives CDR1 SEHNR, CDR2 FQNEAQ (reference sequence). Trimming took 4 bases from V and 3 from J, leaving 15 bases between them. The CDR3 contains 15 residues. The CDR3 DNA is TGTGCCAGCAGCTGGAACGTCGGGGGCGAAGAGACCCAGTACTTC. Protein: CASSWNVGGEETQYF. Based on the CDR3 plus reference TRBV7-9 and TRBJ2-5, the full variable domain is DTGVSQNPRHKITKRGQNVTFRCDPISEHNRLYWYRQTLGQGPEFLTYFQNEAQLEKSRLLSDRFSAERPKGSFSTLEIQRTEQGDSAMYLCASSWNVGGEETQYFGPGTRLLVL.

Notes on this clonotype: One junction end does not reproduce the germline sequence, and a read error may be involved. This chain joins TRBV10-1 and TRBJ2-1, with D perhaps matching TRBD1 (6 bases). The CDR3 loop spans 16 amino acids. Germline lookup yields CDR1 WNHNN and CDR2 SYGVQD (reference sequence). DNA for the CDR3: TGCGCCAGCAGTGACCAACAGGGATCGAACTACAGTGAGCAGTTCTTC. Protein sequence: CASSDQQGSNYSEQFF.

Worth noting for this clonotype: One base away lies a much larger clone, so this may be a sequencing read error. This rearrangement joins TRBV20-1 to TRBJ1-3; the match to TRBD1 covers 9 bases. The germline V gene encodes CDR1 DFQATT and CDR2 SNEGSKA (reference sequence). The CDR3 has 16 amino acids. The CDR3 sequence: CGAVDRGYRSGNTIYF. CDR3 sequence (DNA): TGCGGTGCCGTCGACAGGGGGTATCGTTCTGGAAACACCATATATTTT.

V is TRBV18 and J is TRBJ2-7, with D tentatively TRBD2 (6 bases). The V gene's germline CDR1 is KGHSH and CDR2 LQKENI. Trimming pared 3 bases from V and 0 bases from J, leaving 12 bases between. The CDR3 covers 15 residues. The CDR3 spells CASSPASGSSYEQYF. The CDR3 coding sequence is TGTGCCAGCTCACCTGCCTCCGGGAGCTCCTACGAGCAGTACTTC.

Many counts were recorded for this clonotype. The chain recombines TRBV4-1 with TRBJ1-5; D remains ambiguous. CDR1 and CDR2 (germline): MGHRA, YSYEKL. The CDR3 has 15 residues. V was shortened by 2 bases and J by 1 base, with 9 bases between the two germline ends. CDR3 region: CASSQSRISNQPQHF. In nucleotides, the CDR3 is TGCGCCAGCAGCCAATCCAGGATCAGCAATCAGCCCCAGCATTTT.

This clonotype was detected ten times or more. The gene calls are TRBV7-9 and TRBJ1-1; 7 bases are shared with TRBD1. The J segment lost 5 bases and the V segment lost 5 bases, leaving 8 bases of the junction unmatched. The CDR3 loop spans 14 amino acids. Germline CDR1 SEHNR, CDR2 FQNEAQ (reference sequence). CDR3 in DNA: TGTGCCAGCAGCGGACCGACAGGGAGGACTGAAGCTTTCTTT. Residues: CASSGPTGRTEAFF.

This clonotype has ten or more counts. This chain uses TRBV5-4 with TRBJ1-6; TRBD1 might be the D (6 bases). V dropped 0 bases and J dropped 9 bases, with 22 bases sitting between them. This CDR3 spans 18 amino acids. Germline CDR1 reads SGHNT; CDR2 reads YYREEE (reference sequence). CDR3 DNA: TGTGCCAGCAGCTTGGATCGGGGAGGAGGGGGAGGTAGTTCACCCCTCCACTTT. As protein: CASSLDRGGGGGSSPLHF.

With regard to this clonotype: At one of its ends the junction is not consistent with the germline gene, which may arise from a read error. V gene TRBV10-2 combines with J gene TRBJ1-1; D not certain. CDR3 length equals 16 residues. Germline lookup yields CDR1 WSHSY and CDR2 SAAADI. The CDR3 reads CASSESRAVGNNEAFF. DNA for the CDR3: TGCGCCAGCAGTGAGTCTAGGGCGGTGGGGAACAATGAAGCTTTCTTT.

This chain uses TRBV20-1 with TRBJ2-7; the D gene could be TRBD1 or TRBD2 (5 bases each). V was pared by 0 bases and J by 7 bases, with 19 bases between. The CDR3 is 15 residues long. The germline V gene encodes CDR1 DFQATT and CDR2 SNEGSKA (reference sequence). The DNA of the CDR3 is TGCAGTGCTAGAGATCGGGCAGGGAGATTCCAAGAGCAGTACTTC. Protein sequence: CSARDRAGRFQEQYF.

The chain employs TRBV20-1 and TRBJ2-1; D might be TRBD2 (6 bases). The CDR3 loop spans 15 amino acids. Germline V CDR1 and CDR2: DFQATT, SNEGSKA (reference sequence). V lost 4 bases and J lost 0, with 13 bases in between. CDR3 DNA sequence: TGCAGTGCTATGATGGCGGGAAACTCCTACAATGAGCAGTTCTTC. Residues: CSAMMAGNSYNEQFF.

The chain recombines TRBV2 with TRBJ1-5, with a tentative D call TRBD1 (6 bases). Germline assignment: CDR1 SNHLY and CDR2 FYNNEI. The CDR3 loop spans 14 amino acids. Trimming cost V 1 base and J 3 bases, with 7 bases left between them. The chain's CDR3 is CASSEDRVNQPQHF. In DNA form, the CDR3 reads TGTGCCAGCAGTGAAGACAGGGTCAATCAGCCCCAGCATTTT. The whole variable domain, remainder taken from reference TRBV2 and TRBJ1-5, is EPEVTQTPSHQVTQMGQEVILRCVPISNHLYFYWYRQILGQKVEFLVSFYNNEISEKSEIFDDQFSVERPDGSNFTLKIRSTKLEDSAMYFCASSEDRVNQPQHFGDGTRLSIL.

At least ten counts were recorded for this clonotype. V and J are TRBV20-1 and TRBJ2-7, with TRBD2 identical over 7 bases. The length of the CDR3 is 11 residues. CDR1 and CDR2 (germline): DFQATT, SNEGSKA (reference sequence). Trimming cost V 5 bases and J 5 bases; bases outside gene matches: 3. The CDR3 coding sequence is TGCAGTGCTGAGCGGGGCCACGAGCAGTACTTC. Protein sequence: CSAERGHEQYF.